These T cell receptor beta chains were read from a single sample in a study of blood T cell repertoires in COVID-19. Libraries were prepared by immunoSEQ multiplex PCR; TCRdb keeps only in-frame clonotypes and omits some of them. The sample yields fewer than 150,000 clones, around 81% seen once. The sequenced sample was peripheral blood. The receptors originated from a man aged 65-85 years with acute or convalescent COVID-19. CDR3s include the opening cysteine and the closing phenylalanine or tryptophan. D genes are given only for firm matches. Clone size is not always given. Where it is, it says once, few, many or a class for expanded clones.

TRBJ1-6 | TRBD1 | TRBV7-6 | once | TGTGCCAGCAGCTTATACGATCGGACAGGGGCACCTTTAGGGCAAAATTCACCCCTCCACTTT | CASSLYDRTGAPLGQNSPLHF
TRBJ2-6 | . | TRBV18 | few | TGTGCCAGCTCACCCCAGGGGACCAACGTCCTGACTTTC | CASSPQGTNVLTF
TRBJ1-5 | . | TRBV6-2/TRBV6-3 | . | TGTGCCAGCAGTTACTCGCTCAAAGGGGCAGGGCCGCTCAATCAGCCCCAGCATTTT | CASSYSLKGAGPLNQPQHF
TRBJ1-2 | . | TRBV5-1 | . | TGCGCCAGCAGCGAGCCGCCAGGGGTCTATGGCTACACCTTC | CASSEPPGVYGYTF
TRBJ1-1 | TRBD1 | TRBV7-3 | . | TGTGCCAGCAGCGCCGGGACAGGGGGGGCTGAAGCTTTCTTT | CASSAGTGGAEAFF
TRBJ2-1 | TRBD2 | TRBV5-1 | . | TGCGCCAGCAGCTTGCTTAGCGGGGGGTACAATGAGCAGTTCTTC | CASSLLSGGYNEQFF
TRBJ2-7 | . | TRBV27 | . | TGTGCCAGCAGTTTTCTAAGCTCCTACGAGCAGTACTTC | CASSFLSSYEQYF
TRBJ2-7 | . | TRBV5-1 | . | TGCGCCAGCAGCTTGGTTAATTGGGGACAGCGAGCGGGCGAGCAGTACTTC | CASSLVNWGQRAGEQYF
TRBJ2-7 | . | TRBV5-1 | . | TGCGCCAGCAGCCCATCAGGGGCGCTCTACGAGCAGTACTTC | CASSPSGALYEQYF
TRBJ2-7 | TRBD2 | TRBV29-1 | once | TGCAGCGTTTCCCCTAGCGGGGTCTACGAGCAGTACTTC | CSVSPSGVYEQYF
TRBJ2-2 | TRBD1 | TRBV7-6 | . | TGTGCCAGCAGCCGAAGACAGGGAAACACCGGGGAGCTGTTTTTT | CASSRRQGNTGELFF
TRBJ2-7 | . | TRBV12-3/TRBV12-4 | few | TGTGCCAGCAGTTTAATGGGCGCCTACGAGCAGTACTTC | CASSLMGAYEQYF
TRBJ2-5 | . | TRBV7-9 | . | TGTGCCAGCAGCCCAGGGGTTGAGACCCAGTACTTC | CASSPGVETQYF
TRBJ1-5 | . | TRBV27 | . | TGTGCCAGCAGTCTTACAGGATATCAGCCCCAGCATTTT | CASSLTGYQPQHF
TRBJ2-1 | . | TRBV21-1 | . | TGTGCCAGCAGCCCTCAAAGGGACAGGGGTGTCAATGAGCAGTTCTTC | CASSPQRDRGVNEQFF
TRBJ2-7 | . | TRBV5-1 | . | TGCGCCAGCAGCCAAAATCAGGGCGAGCAGTACTTC | CASSQNQGEQYF
TRBJ1-1 | . | TRBV7-2 | . | TGTGCCAGCAGACGCCCGACAGAAACTACTGAAGCTTTCTTT | CASRRPTETTEAFF
TRBJ1-2 | . | TRBV28 | few | TGTGCCAGCAGGGTGACAGCTAACTATGGCTACACCTTC | CASRVTANYGYTF
TRBJ1-2 | TRBD1 | TRBV9 | . | TGTGCCAGCAGCCTAACGACAGGGGGCGCTTATGGCTACACCTTC | CASSLTTGGAYGYTF
TRBJ1-3 | . | TRBV9 | . | TGTGCCAGCAGCGTAGCGATCGACAGGCGCCTTGGAAACACCATATATTTT | CASSVAIDRRLGNTIYF
TRBJ2-5 | . | TRBV15 | once | TGTGCCACCAGCAGAGACAGGGGCCAAGAGACCCAGTACTTC | CATSRDRGQETQYF
TRBJ1-1 | . | TRBV20-1 | once | TGCAGTGCTAGGGTGGGAGGAGCGGCTTTCTTT | CSARVGGAAFF
TRBJ1-2 | . | TRBV19 | . | TGTGCCAGTAGCCTACGGGGGGGTAACTATGGCTACACCTTC | CASSLRGGNYGYTF
TRBJ1-2 | . | TRBV11-2 | . | TGTGCCAGCAGCCCTACGGACAAGAACTATGGCTACACCTTC | CASSPTDKNYGYTF
TRBJ2-7 | TRBD2 | TRBV7-8 | . | TGTGCCAGCAGCCGAGGACTAGCGGGGTGGGAGCAGTACTTC | CASSRGLAGWEQYF
TRBJ2-5 | . | TRBV9 | . | TGTGCCAGCAGCGTAGACGCCAGAGGGGGCCAAGAGACCCAGTACTTC | CASSVDARGGQETQYF
TRBJ2-1 | TRBD2 | TRBV9 | once | TGTGCCAGCAGCGTAGCGGGGGGGCCGTCCTACAATGAGCAGTTCTTC | CASSVAGGPSYNEQFF
TRBJ2-7 | TRBD1 | TRBV7-9 | . | TGTGCCAGCACCATACAGGGGTTGGCGTTCAACGAGCAGTACTTC | CASTIQGLAFNEQYF
TRBJ2-2 | TRBD1 | TRBV23-1 | . | TGCGCCAGCAGTCAATCGACCTACCCCCGGGACAGAAGAACCGGGGAGCTGTTTTTT | CASSQSTYPRDRRTGELFF
TRBJ2-1 | . | TRBV14 | . | TGTGCCAGCAGCCAACCCCTAGGCAATGAGCAGTTCTTC | CASSQPLGNEQFF
TRBJ2-1 | . | TRBV4-1 | . | TGCGCCAGCAGCCAAATTCCAGGCTACAATGAGCAGTTCTTC | CASSQIPGYNEQFF
TRBJ1-3 | . | TRBV11-3 | . | TGTGCCAGCAGCTCCCGCTCCTCGGGTAACACTGGAAACACCATATATTTT | CASSSRSSGNTGNTIYF
TRBJ2-3 | TRBD2 | TRBV29-1 | . | TGCAGCGTACCTAGCGGGGATCCGCAGTATTTT | CSVPSGDPQYF
TRBJ1-4 | TRBD1 | TRBV5-1 | . | TGCGCCAGCAGCCCGGGACAGGGGCTTGGAAAACTGTTTTTT | CASSPGQGLGKLFF
TRBJ2-1 | . | TRBV29-1 | . | TGCAGCGTTGGACAGCGATATAATGAGCAGTTCTTC | CSVGQRYNEQFF
TRBJ2-7 | . | TRBV12-2 | . | TGTGCAAGTCGCTTAGACGGGACAGGGCCCCCCTACGAGCAGTACTTC | CASRLDGTGPPYEQYF